The clone carrying this TCR beta chain was found a few times. The unexposed donors gave CD4+ T cells in about 2010-2019, prior to COVID-19. The source of the sample is a study of CD4 T cells in relation to SARS-CoV-2 and coronaviruses. Across the whole study: Crossreactive spike epitopes shared across donors were mapped to their HLA restriction.

The data were produced by immunoSEQ multiplex PCR, yet TCRdb's version contains in-frame clones alone and is incomplete. The repertoire has about 59,000 clones, roughly 88% of them found once; the top ten carry around 1.3%. Per germline, CDR1 SGHRS and CDR2 YFSETQ. The CDR3 has 15 amino acids. The ends lost 4 bases at V and 0 bases at J; junction bases unmatched: 6. Sequenced material: memory CD4+ T cells from PBMCs. The chain combines TRBV5-1 with TRBJ2-5; 7 nucleotides align to TRBD1. This clonotype was obtained from a human donor in good health. CDR3 in amino acids: CASSQLGTDQETQYF. In DNA, the CDR3 is TGCGCCAGCAGCCAACTCGGGACAGACCAAGAGACCCAGTACTTC.